Listed below are T cell receptor beta chains from one sample, sequenced in a study of blood T cell repertoires in COVID-19. Assay: immunoSEQ multiplex PCR; the TCRdb copy retains only in-frame clones and omits some. Among hundreds of thousands of clones listed, 75% to 90% were seen once. What was sequenced was peripheral blood. The receptor source for this set is a woman between 50 and 59 years old with COVID-19, enrolled during active disease. The CDR3 runs from the conserved cysteine through the conserved F or W. A D gene is named only where the DNA matches it firmly. Some rows have no size entry. The others give once, few or many, or a class for an expanded clone.

V gene	CDR3 length	clone size	D gene	J gene	CDR3 protein	CDR3 DNA
TRBV2	14	.	TRBD1	TRBJ1-1	CASRTGTGTAEAFF	TGTGCCAGCAGAACCGGGACAGGGACGGCTGAAGCTTTCTTT
TRBV7-9	12	.	.	TRBJ1-1	CASSPRATEAFF	TGTGCCAGCAGCCCCAGGGCGACTGAAGCTTTCTTT
TRBV7-8	15	.	TRBD2	TRBJ2-7	CASSPRASGGDEQYF	TGTGCCAGCAGCCCGCGAGCTAGCGGGGGCGACGAGCAGTACTTC
TRBV6-1	11	few	.	TRBJ1-5	CASSEVEPQHF	TGTGCCAGCAGTGAAGTCGAGCCCCAGCATTTT
TRBV7-9	13	.	.	TRBJ1-1	CASSSTGLTEAFF	TGTGCCAGCAGCTCAACAGGGCTCACTGAAGCTTTCTTT
TRBV20-1	13	.	TRBD1	TRBJ1-1	CSASRGTGFEAFF	TGCAGTGCTAGTCGCGGGACAGGGTTTGAAGCTTTCTTT
TRBV29-1	12	.	TRBD1	TRBJ2-5	CSDTTGVETQYF	TGCAGCGATACTACAGGGGTAGAGACCCAGTACTTC
TRBV24-1	18	.	.	TRBJ1-5	CATSDPGGGVGSNQPQHF	TGTGCCACCAGTGACCCCGGCGGGGGGGTAGGGAGCAATCAGCCCCAGCATTTT
TRBV3-1/TRBV3-2	15	.	.	TRBJ1-6	CASSQQVIQRSPLHF	TGTGCCAGCAGCCAACAAGTAATCCAACGGTCACCCCTCCACTTT
TRBV5-1	13	.	TRBD1	TRBJ2-5	CASIGTAMETQYF	TGCGCCAGCATCGGGACAGCCATGGAGACCCAGTACTTC
TRBV9	16	.	TRBD1	TRBJ1-6	CASSQGQGRRSSPLHF	TGTGCCAGCAGCCAAGGACAGGGGAGACGTAGTTCACCCCTCCACTTT
TRBV12-5	10	.	.	TRBJ2-3	CASGLGIPLF	TGTGCTAGTGGTTTGGGAATCCCACTTTTT
TRBV9	15	.	TRBD1	TRBJ2-5	CASGTGTGSEETQYF	TGTGCCAGTGGGACCGGGACAGGGTCCGAAGAGACCCAGTACTTC
TRBV21-1	14	.	.	TRBJ2-1	CASSPASGYNEQFF	TGTGCCAGCAGCCCCGCTTCCGGGTACAATGAGCAGTTCTTC
TRBV6-6	14	.	.	TRBJ1-5	CASSRTTSNQPQHF	TGTGCCAGCAGTCGGACAACTAGCAATCAGCCCCAGCATTTT
TRBV11-2	16	.	TRBD2	TRBJ2-2	CASSRAISGRVGELFF	TGTGCCAGCAGCCGTGCTATTAGCGGGAGGGTCGGGGAGCTGTTTTTT
TRBV19	14	.	.	TRBJ2-7	CASSILRGSYEQYF	TGTGCCAGTAGTATCCTCCGGGGCTCCTACGAGCAGTACTTC
TRBV3-1/TRBV3-2	17	.	.	TRBJ1-2	CASSQGRVPFYNYGYTF	TGTGCCAGCAGCCAAGGCAGGGTGCCATTCTACAACTATGGCTACACCTTC
TRBV5-6	15	.	.	TRBJ1-2	CASSLEGALRYGYTF	TGTGCCAGCAGCTTGGAAGGGGCTCTCCGGTATGGCTACACCTTC
TRBV19	13	.	.	TRBJ2-1	CASSPGFKNEQFF	TGTGCCAGTAGCCCGGGGTTTAAGAATGAGCAGTTCTTC
TRBV11-2	12	.	.	TRBJ1-4	CASSLFQEKLFF	TGTGCCAGCAGCTTGTTCCAAGAAAAACTGTTTTTT
TRBV20-1	11	.	.	TRBJ1-3	CSARQGYTIYF	TGCAGTGCTAGACAGGGATACACCATATATTTT
TRBV30	14	.	TRBD1	TRBJ2-1	CAWRGDRPYNEQFF	TGTGCCTGGAGAGGGGACAGGCCATACAATGAGCAGTTCTTC
TRBV6-5	15	.	TRBD2	TRBJ2-5	CASSLGLAGVETQYF	TGTGCCAGCAGCCTCGGACTAGCGGGAGTGGAGACCCAGTACTTC
TRBV30	13	.	TRBD2	TRBJ2-1	CAWKLAGGGEQFF	TGTGCCTGGAAACTAGCGGGAGGTGGTGAGCAGTTCTTC
TRBV7-8	16	.	.	TRBJ2-5	CASSPHPGERKETQYF	TGTGCCAGCAGCCCCCACCCGGGGGAGAGGAAAGAGACCCAGTACTTC
TRBV11-3	17	.	TRBD2	TRBJ2-1	CASSLGEGLAVDNEQFF	TGTGCCAGCAGCTTAGGGGAGGGACTAGCGGTTGACAATGAGCAGTTCTTC
TRBV9	14	.	TRBD1	TRBJ1-1	CASSALVRGLEAFF	TGTGCCAGCAGCGCCTTGGTGAGGGGGCTAGAAGCTTTCTTT
TRBV19	18	.	TRBD1	TRBJ2-1	CASSIAPPGRGHNNEQFF	TGTGCCAGTAGTATAGCCCCCCCCGGCAGGGGGCATAACAATGAGCAGTTCTTC
TRBV12-5	15	.	TRBD1	TRBJ1-5	CASGLGRQGNQPQHF	TGTGCTAGTGGTTTGGGTCGACAGGGAAATCAGCCCCAGCATTTT
TRBV6-5	14	.	TRBD2	TRBJ2-5	CASRNLSGRKTQYF	TGTGCCAGCAGAAATCTTAGCGGGAGAAAGACCCAGTACTTC
TRBV30	16	.	TRBD1	TRBJ1-6	CAWRLAGDRGNSPLHF	TGTGCCTGGAGGCTCGCGGGGGACAGGGGGAATTCACCCCTCCACTTT
TRBV18	18	few	TRBD1	TRBJ1-1	CASSRRTGAGIKDTEAFF	TGTGCCAGCTCACGCCGGACAGGGGCGGGGATTAAGGACACTGAAGCTTTCTTT
TRBV7-9	18	.	.	TRBJ2-4	CASSLEVPGGAAKNIQYF	TGTGCCAGCAGCTTAGAGGTCCCTGGGGGGGCAGCCAAAAACATTCAGTACTTC
TRBV4-1	15	once	TRBD1	TRBJ2-1	CASSGQGSSYNEQFF	TGCGCCAGCAGCGGACAGGGGAGTTCCTACAATGAGCAGTTCTTC
TRBV18	16	.	.	TRBJ1-2	CASSPLQAAPNYGYTF	TGTGCCAGCTCACCCTTACAGGCGGCTCCTAACTATGGCTACACCTTC
TRBV19	13	once	.	TRBJ1-1	CASSSQGNTEAFF	TGTGCCAGTAGTTCACAGGGAAACACTGAAGCTTTCTTT
TRBV29-1	14	.	.	TRBJ1-1	CSVEDIRRRSEAFF	TGCAGCGTTGAAGATATCCGGCGGAGAAGTGAAGCTTTCTTT
TRBV5-4	17	.	TRBD1	TRBJ1-2	CASSLGSGQGARYGYTF	TGTGCCAGCAGCTTGGGATCGGGACAGGGGGCTAGGTATGGCTACACCTTC
TRBV12-5	14	.	.	TRBJ2-2	CASGFGGTIGELFF	TGTGCTAGTGGTTTTGGGGGGACGATCGGGGAGCTGTTTTTT
TRBV5-1	15	.	.	TRBJ2-7	CASSLKTGYDYEQYF	TGCGCCAGCAGCTTGAAGACAGGCTATGACTACGAGCAGTACTTC
TRBV19	17	.	TRBD1	TRBJ1-5	CASRSRGDGGTTQPQHF	TGTGCCAGTAGATCCAGGGGGGACGGCGGAACAACCCAGCCCCAGCATTTT
TRBV11-2	13	.	.	TRBJ1-1	CASSLVRGSGAFF	TGTGCCAGCAGCTTAGTTAGGGGGTCGGGAGCTTTCTTT